The text below deals with one T cell receptor beta chain. Its target is unknown. The donors (healthy individuals) were bone marrow donors. PCR employed 60 Vbeta and 13 Jbeta primers. Original processing notes: Approximately 11 million of the about 80 million unique TCR beta chains counted in a later analysis were shared. Method: immunoSEQ multiplex PCR; TCRdb's copy keeps in-frame clones and lacks some. V and J calls and clone size are as listed in that table; D and trimming were resolved from the DNA. This table has roughly 100,000 clones, over 12% appearing once. This entry is derived from a study of cytomegalovirus exposure and HLA in healthy donors. The CDR3 has 16 residues. V was trimmed by 4 bases and J by 2 bases, leaving 17 bases between them. The germline V gene encodes CDR1 MNHNY and CDR2 SVGAGI (reference sequence). Overall study findings and caveats: TCR beta chains numbering 164 were designated cytomegalovirus-associated. A later analysis showed that HLA-associated TCR beta chains had undergone more clonal expansion than equally common others.

The V and J genes are TRBV6-6 and TRBJ2-5; D is undetermined. Sample: PBMCs. The origin of this receptor is a female donor in good health and CMV-seronegative. CDR3 residues: CASSFDPEQTQETQYF. The CDR3 DNA follows: TGTGCCAGCAGTTTTGACCCGGAGCAGACTCAAGAGACCCAGTACTTC.